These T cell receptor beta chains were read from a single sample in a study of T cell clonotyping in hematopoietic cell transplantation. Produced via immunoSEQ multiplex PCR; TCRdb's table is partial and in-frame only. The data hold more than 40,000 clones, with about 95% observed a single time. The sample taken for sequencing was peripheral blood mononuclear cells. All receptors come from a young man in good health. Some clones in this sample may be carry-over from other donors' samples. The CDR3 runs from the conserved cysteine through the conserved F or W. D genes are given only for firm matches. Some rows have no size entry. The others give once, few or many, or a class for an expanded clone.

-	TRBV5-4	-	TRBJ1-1	TGTGCCAGCAGCTTAACTGGCACTGAAGCTTTCTTT	CASSLTGTEAFF
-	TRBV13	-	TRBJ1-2	TGTGCCAGCAGCTTTATCGGTTCCCCGGGGGGCGGTGGCTACACCTTC	CASSFIGSPGGGGYTF
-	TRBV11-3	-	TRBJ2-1	TGTGCCAGCAGCTCGGTTCGGGATTTCTATGAGCAGTTCTTC	CASSSVRDFYEQFF
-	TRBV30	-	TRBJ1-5	TGTGCCTGGAGTTCCAGGGGAAGGGTCCAGCCCCAGCATTTT	CAWSSRGRVQPQHF
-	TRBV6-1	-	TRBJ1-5	TGTGCCAGCGATTTATGGGGCAATCAGCCCCAGCATTTT	CASDLWGNQPQHF
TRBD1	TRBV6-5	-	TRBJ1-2	TGTGCCAGCAGTTACTCGGAGGGGGCGTACACCTTC	CASSYSEGAYTF
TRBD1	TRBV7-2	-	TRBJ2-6	TGTGCCAGCAGCTTGGGACAGGGCAAATTCTCTGGGGCCAACGTCCTGACTTTC	CASSLGQGKFSGANVLTF
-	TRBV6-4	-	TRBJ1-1	TGTGCCAGCAGGGGGGAGAGGAACACTGAAGCTTTCTTT	CASRGERNTEAFF
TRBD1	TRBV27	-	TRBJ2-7	TGTGCCAGCAGTGAGGAGACCTTGGACAGGATCTACGAGCAGTACTTC	CASSEETLDRIYEQYF
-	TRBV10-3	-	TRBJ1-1	TGTGCCATCACCTCTCCCGGGATACCGAACACTGAAGCTTTCTTT	CAITSPGIPNTEAFF
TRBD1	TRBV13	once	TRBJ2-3	TGTGCCAGCAGCTTATGGGGGACAGCGAGCACAGATACGCAGTATTTT	CASSLWGTASTDTQYF
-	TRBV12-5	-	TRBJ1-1	TGTGCTAGTGGTTTTGGTAACACTGAAGCTTTCTTT	CASGFGNTEAFF
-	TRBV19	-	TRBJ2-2	TGTGCCAGTAGTATAGATTCCGGGCTGGTCGGGGAGCTGTTTTTT	CASSIDSGLVGELFF
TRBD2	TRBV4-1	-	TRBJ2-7	TGCGCCAGCAGCCAAGATCGGACTAGCGGGAGGACGCGCGGGCAGTACTTC	CASSQDRTSGRTRGQYF
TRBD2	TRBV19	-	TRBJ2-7	TGTGCCAGTAGTACCCTCGCGGCGGGAGCCGAGCAGTACTTC	CASSTLAAGAEQYF
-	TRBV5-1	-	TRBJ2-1	TGCGCCAGCAGCTTGGATCAGCCAGGGTTCTACAATGAGCAGTTCTTC	CASSLDQPGFYNEQFF
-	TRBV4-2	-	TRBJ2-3	TGTGCCAGCAGCCAAGATGCTAACACAGATACGCAGTATTTT	CASSQDANTDTQYF
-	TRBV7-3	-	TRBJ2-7	TGTGCCAGCAGCCCACAGGCTAACTACGAGCAGTACTTC	CASSPQANYEQYF
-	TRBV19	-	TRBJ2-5	TGTGCCAGTAGGGGGGAAGAGACCCAGTACTTC	CASRGEETQYF
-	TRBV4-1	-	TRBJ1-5	TGCGCCAGCGGGGAAGGGGATCAGCCCCAGCATTTT	CASGEGDQPQHF
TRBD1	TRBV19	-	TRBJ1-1	TGTGCCAGTAGTATGGGGGGACAGGGCGTTAAAGCTTTCTTT	CASSMGGQGVKAFF
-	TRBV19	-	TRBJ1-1	TGTGCCAGTACGTTCCCCCCCACGTATGAAGCTTTCTTT	CASTFPPTYEAFF
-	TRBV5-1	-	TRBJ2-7	TGCGCCAGCAGCTCATTATACGAGCAGTACTTC	CASSSLYEQYF
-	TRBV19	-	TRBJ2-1	TGTGCCAGTAGTACAGATAATCTGGGGGGGGCTAGAGGTGTAATTGAGCAGTTCTTC	CASSTDNLGGARGVIEQFF
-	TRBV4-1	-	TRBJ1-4	TGCGCCAGCAGCCAAGATCCTGAGGGGTGGGTTAATGAAAAACTGTTTTTT	CASSQDPEGWVNEKLFF
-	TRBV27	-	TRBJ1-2	TGTGCCAGCAGTTTATCGCGTAACACGGGCGTGAGTGGCTACACCTTC	CASSLSRNTGVSGYTF
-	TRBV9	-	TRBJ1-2	TGTGCCAGCAGCGTAGCGGGGACCTATGGCTACACCTTC	CASSVAGTYGYTF
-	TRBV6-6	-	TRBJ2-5	TGTGCCAGCACCGAATCGGGACCGGCGGAGACCCAGTACTTC	CASTESGPAETQYF
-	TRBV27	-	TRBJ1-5	TGTGCCAGCAGTTCCCAGGGACCTGGCCATCAGCCCCAGCATTTT	CASSSQGPGHQPQHF
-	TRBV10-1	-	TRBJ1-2	TGCGCCAGCAAGGTAACAGCAACTAACTATGGCTACACCTTC	CASKVTATNYGYTF
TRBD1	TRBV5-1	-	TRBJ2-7	TGCGCCAGCAGCTCGGACAGGGAGCAGTACTTC	CASSSDREQYF
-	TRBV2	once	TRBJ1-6	TGTGCCAGCAGGGAGGACAGACCCTATAATTCACCCCTCCACTTT	CASREDRPYNSPLHF
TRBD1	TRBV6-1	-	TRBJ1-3	TGTGCCAGCAGGACAGGGCTCTCTGGAAACACCATATATTTT	CASRTGLSGNTIYF
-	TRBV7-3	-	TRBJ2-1	TGTGCCAGCAGCTTACGTTTACAAGACGGCGATGAGCAGTTCTTC	CASSLRLQDGDEQFF
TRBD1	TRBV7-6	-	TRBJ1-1	TGTGCCAGCAGCCGGACAGGGGGTACTGAAGCTTTCTTT	CASSRTGGTEAFF
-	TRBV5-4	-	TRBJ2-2	TGTGCCAGCAGCTTGGGCGGGGTGGGGAACACCGGGGAGCTGTTTTTT	CASSLGGVGNTGELFF
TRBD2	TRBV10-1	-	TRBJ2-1	TGCGCCAGCAGTTCTCTAGCGGGACCCCTCAATGAGCAGTTCTTC	CASSSLAGPLNEQFF
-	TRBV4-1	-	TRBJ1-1	TGCGCCAGCAGCCAATTAAGTGGAGAATGGACTGAAGCTTTCTTT	CASSQLSGEWTEAFF
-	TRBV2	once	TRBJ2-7	TGTGCCAGACAGGGAAGTGCCTACGAGCAGTACTTC	CARQGSAYEQYF
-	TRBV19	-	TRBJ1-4	TGTGCCAGTAGACTGCAAGGTTCTAATGAAAAACTGTTTTTT	CASRLQGSNEKLFF
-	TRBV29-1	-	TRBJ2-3	TGCAGCGTTCGCAGGGATACAGATACGCAGTATTTT	CSVRRDTDTQYF